These 21 T cell receptor beta chains were sequenced from one sample in a study of blood T cell repertoires in COVID-19. Method: immunoSEQ multiplex PCR; TCRdb's copy keeps in-frame clones and lacks some. This sample has about 45,000 clones, with 86% found just once. Specimen: peripheral blood. The receptors derive from a human donor in a cohort sampled during active COVID-19.

The chain carries TRBV4-1 and TRBJ1-2; D gene ambiguous. Germline V lookup: CDR1 MGHRA, CDR2 YSYEKL. This CDR3 has 15 residues. With 3 bases removed from V and 3 bases from J, the gap between germline ends came to 14 bases. CDR3 bases: TGCGCCAGCAGCCAGACACGCCTTTCGGACTATGGCTACACCTTC. It specifies CASSQTRLSDYGYTF.

This rearrangement joins TRBV11-3 to TRBJ2-1; TRBD1 matches at 7 bases. V lost 0 bases to trimming and J lost 9 bases; unmatched junction nucleotides: 8. Germline V lookup: CDR1 SGHNT, CDR2 YENEEA. The CDR3 contains 15 residues. For the CDR3, the DNA is TGTGCCAGCAGCTTAGATCGGCAGGGGGTGGGTGAGCAGTTCTTC. Translated: CASSLDRQGVGEQFF.

Regarding this clone: A junction end diverges from the germline sequence, so it may reflect a read error. This same CDR3 is encoded by further DNA sequences in the sample. This rearrangement joins TRBV27 to TRBJ1-4, with a weak D call TRBD1 (6 bases). This CDR3 spans 19 amino acids. Germline CDR1 MNHEY, CDR2 SMNVEV (reference sequence). In DNA form, the CDR3 reads TGTGCCAGCACCCGACACGGCAGGGGACAACAGCCTTTTAATGAAAAACTATTTTTT. Translating it yields CASTRHGRGQQPFNEKLFF.

The V gene is TRBV7-9, the J gene TRBJ2-1, with 9 bases lining up with TRBD1. J was trimmed by 5 bases and V by 4 bases; bases with no gene match: 6. Per the germline V gene, CDR1 is SEHNR and CDR2 is FQNEAQ (reference sequence). This CDR3 has 15 residues. CDR3 nucleotide sequence: TGTGCCAGCAGCTCCGGGACAGGGCTGGACAATGAGCAGTTCTTC. It encodes CASSSGTGLDNEQFF.

V and J are TRBV3-1 (or the pseudogene TRBV3-2) and TRBJ2-6, with a weak D call TRBD2 (5 bases). The V gene lost 3 bases and the J gene lost 4 bases, with 10 bases spanning the gap. CDR3 length equals 15 residues. Germline lookup yields CDR1 LGHDT and CDR2 YNNKEL (reference sequence). The CDR3 coding sequence is TGTGCCAGCAGCCACACGGGGTTAGGGGCCAACGTCCTGACTTTC. Translated: CASSHTGLGANVLTF.

The chain recombines TRBV11-3 with TRBJ2-1; TRBD1 matches 11 bases. Germline-derived CDR1 and CDR2 are SGHNT and YENEEA. This CDR3 is built from 14 residues. Unmatched junction bases numbered 4, after V lost 5 bases and J lost 7 bases. The CDR3 sequence: CASSRDRGTNEQFF. The CDR3 bases are TGTGCCAGCAGCCGGGACAGGGGGACGAATGAGCAGTTCTTC.

The chain is built from TRBV4-3 and TRBJ1-1, with 10 bases lining up with TRBD1. Unmatched junction bases numbered 6, after V lost 4 bases and J lost 1 base. The CDR3 extends over 16 amino acids. Germline V gene data show CDR1 as LGHNA and CDR2 as YSLEER. The CDR3 loop reads CASSPGTGVGNTEAFF. The CDR3 nucleotides are TGCGCCAGCAGCCCCGGGACAGGGGTGGGGAACACTGAAGCTTTCTTT.

This chain uses TRBV5-4 with TRBJ2-5; 9 bases align to TRBD1. V lost 3 bases and J lost 7; bases outside the gene matches: 4. The germline CDR1 and CDR2 sequences are SGHNT and YYREEE (reference sequence). This CDR3 has 13 amino acids. DNA for the CDR3: TGTGCCAGCAGCTCAGGACAGGGGAGGACCCAGTACTTC. Its protein product is CASSSGQGRTQYF.

This clone came up once. The chain recombines TRBV9 with TRBJ1-2; 7 positions agree with TRBD1. CDR1 and CDR2 from the germline V gene are SGDLS and YYNGEE. The CDR3 contains 16 residues. V lost 3 bases to trimming and J lost 7 bases; unmatched junction nucleotides: 15. CDR3 nucleotides: TGTGCCAGCAGCGACCGACTGGGACAGACCTTTGGTGGCTACACCTTC. Translation: CASSDRLGQTFGGYTF.

The chain recombines TRBV3-1 (or the pseudogene TRBV3-2) with TRBJ2-1; 9 bases are shared with TRBD2. Looked up from germline, CDR1 is LGHDT and CDR2 is YNNKEL (reference sequence). CDR3 length: 15 residues. Trimming at V came to 1 base and at J to 9 bases, leaving 7 bases not matched to a gene. In nucleotides, the CDR3 is TGTGCCAGCAGCCAAGGGCTAGCGGGGCGCGGTGAGCAGTTCTTC. It specifies CASSQGLAGRGEQFF.

The J gene is TRBJ2-2, the V gene TRBV7-9, with TRBD1 matching 9 bases. V lost 4 bases and J lost 1; bases outside the gene matches: 4. This CDR3 comprises 16 residues. CDR1 is SEHNR and CDR2 is FQNEAQ in the germline V gene (reference sequence). CDR3: CASSSPGQGNTGELFF. In DNA form, the CDR3 reads TGTGCCAGCAGCTCCCCGGGACAGGGGAACACCGGGGAGCTGTTTTTT.

This chain uses TRBV23-1 with TRBJ1-2; D unclear. TRBV23-1 is placed among ORFs of uncertain function. The length of the CDR3 is 15 residues. V lost 0 bases and J 8 bases, leaving 16 bases between the germline ends. Written as DNA, the CDR3 is TGCGCCAGCAGTCAATCTGTTCCACCCCAAGAGGGCTACACCTTC. This gives the protein CASSQSVPPQEGYTF.

This clone was seen a single time. The genes are TRBV19 and TRBJ2-2, with 8 bases matching TRBD2. The V gene's germline CDR1 is LNHDA and CDR2 SQIVND (reference sequence). The junction had 10 bases not matched to a gene; V was cut back by 10 bases and J by 3 bases. The CDR3 consists of 15 residues. CDR3 in amino acids: CATPRGGHYTGELFF. The CDR3 coding sequence is TGTGCCACCCCCCGCGGGGGGCACTACACCGGGGAGCTGTTTTTT.

The chain uses TRBV25-1 and TRBJ2-7; maybe TRBD1 (5 bases). The V end was cut by 2 bases, the J end by 4 bases, with 6 bases between. The germline CDR1 and CDR2 sequences are MGHDK and SYGVNS. The CDR3 runs 12 residues. CDR3 protein: CASSEQGYEQYF. The CDR3 coding sequence is TGTGCCAGCAGTGAACAGGGTTACGAGCAGTACTTC.

The V call is TRBV18, the J call TRBJ1-1; 9 nucleotides line up with TRBD1. V shed 3 bases, J shed 1 base, and the junction held 0 bases outside the gene matches. In germline, CDR1 is KGHSH, CDR2 LQKENI. This CDR3 region has 14 residues. As DNA, the CDR3 is TGTGCCAGCTCACCGGGACAGGGGAACACTGAAGCTTTCTTT. Its protein product is CASSPGQGNTEAFF.

The V and J genes are TRBV27 and TRBJ1-5; D not resolved. CDR3 length: 15 amino acids. Looked up from germline, CDR1 is MNHEY and CDR2 is SMNVEV (reference sequence). Trimming pared 0 bases from V and 2 bases from J, leaving 8 bases between. The CDR3 sequence: CASSLSSGGNQPQHF. DNA for the CDR3: TGTGCCAGCAGTTTATCCTCGGGAGGCAATCAGCCCCAGCATTTT.

This clone came up a few times. This chain links TRBV4-3 with TRBJ1-2; D gene uncertain. CDR3 length: 17 residues. Trimming shortened V by 0 bases and J by 2 bases, and 16 bases separated the two germline ends. Germline CDR1 reads LGHNA; CDR2 reads YSLEER. The CDR3 reads CASSQDFFVVNNYGYTF. The CDR3, as DNA: TGCGCCAGCAGCCAAGATTTTTTCGTAGTGAACAACTATGGCTACACCTTC.

The rearrangement links TRBV4-2 to TRBJ2-3; 13 bases are a match to TRBD2. The junction had 4 bases not matched to a gene; V was cut back by 0 bases and J by 1 base. Germline CDR1 reads LGHNA; CDR2 reads YNFKEQ. The length of the CDR3 is 18 residues. Here the CDR3 reads CASSQDRLAGGRTDTQYF. The CDR3 DNA reads TGTGCCAGCAGCCAAGACAGACTAGCGGGGGGCCGCACAGATACGCAGTATTTT.

The chain joins TRBV7-9 to TRBJ2-5; 8 bases fit TRBD1. Germline V gives CDR1 SEHNR, CDR2 FQNEAQ (reference sequence). Unmatched junction bases numbered 1, after V lost 3 bases and J lost 1 base. The CDR3 runs 14 residues. The CDR3 bases are TGTGCCAGCAGCTTCCAGGGGGCCCAAGAGACCCAGTACTTC. Translating gives CASSFQGAQETQYF.

This sequence joins TRBV5-1 and TRBJ2-3, with 12 bases aligning to TRBD1. The trim removed 6 bases at V and 2 bases at J, leaving 7 bases unmatched. Germline CDR1 and CDR2: SGHRS and YFSETQ. CDR3 size: 16 residues. The CDR3 protein is CASTGQGAGTTDTQYF. The CDR3 bases are TGCGCCAGCACGGGACAGGGGGCGGGGACCACAGATACGCAGTATTTT.

The chain has TRBV5-4 and TRBJ2-3; 15 positions match TRBD2. V dropped 4 bases and J dropped 4; count of bases not matched to a gene: 7. CDR1 and CDR2 from the germline V gene are SGHNT and YYREEE (reference sequence). The CDR3 is 17 residues long. As DNA, the CDR3 is TGTGCCAGCAGCGACTGGACTAGCGGGGGGGCGGCAGATACGCAGTATTTT. This codes for CASSDWTSGGAADTQYF.